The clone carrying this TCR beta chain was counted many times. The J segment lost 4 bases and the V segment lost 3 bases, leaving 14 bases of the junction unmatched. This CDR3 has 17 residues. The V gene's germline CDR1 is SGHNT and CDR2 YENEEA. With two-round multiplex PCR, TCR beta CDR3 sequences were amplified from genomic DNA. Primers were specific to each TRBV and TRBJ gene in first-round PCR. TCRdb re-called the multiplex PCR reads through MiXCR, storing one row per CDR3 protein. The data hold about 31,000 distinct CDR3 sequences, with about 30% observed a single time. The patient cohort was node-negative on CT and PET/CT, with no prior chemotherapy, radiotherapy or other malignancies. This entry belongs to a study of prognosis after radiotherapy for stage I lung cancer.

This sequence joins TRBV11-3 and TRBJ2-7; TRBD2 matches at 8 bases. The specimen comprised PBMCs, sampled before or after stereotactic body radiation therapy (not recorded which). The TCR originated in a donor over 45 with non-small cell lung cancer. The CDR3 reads CASSFLQGRGAGYEQYF. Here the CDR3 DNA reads TGTGCCAGCAGCTTTCTCCAAGGGCGGGGGGCAGGATACGAGCAGTACTTC.